The 13 T cell receptor beta chains given below trace back to one sample, sequenced in a study of T cells in localized non-small cell lung cancer. TCRdb's copy holds only in-frame clones and misses some; the assay was immunoSEQ multiplex PCR. The table has some 10,000 clones, less than 55% seen once. Source: lymph node tissue, taken before any cancer treatment. Receptors were obtained from a woman aged 40 to 75 with stage I lung adenocarcinoma.

The chain combines TRBV11-3 with TRBJ2-1; D perhaps matches TRBD1 (5 bases). From germline, CDR1 is SGHNT and CDR2 YENEEA. The CDR3 spans 18 residues. V was clipped by 5 bases and J by 0 bases, with 20 bases between them. The CDR3 DNA sequence: TGTGCCAGCAGCCCCGCGCAGGGTAGTTGGAGCTCCTACAATGAGCAGTTCTTC. It encodes CASSPAQGSWSSYNEQFF.

By share, this clone counts as medium-sized. The chain uses TRBV23-1 and TRBJ2-1; 7 positions agree with TRBD2. TRBV23-1 is an open reading frame, and its role is uncertain. V lost 6 bases, J lost 9 bases, and 11 bases stayed unmatched. The CDR3 runs to 14 residues. CDR3 residues: CASSQESSGLEQFF. CDR3 DNA sequence: TGCGCCAGCAGCCAAGAAAGTAGCGGGCTTGAGCAGTTCTTC.

The chain has TRBV10-3 and TRBJ1-1; 9 bases fit TRBD1. The ends lost 2 bases at V and 7 bases at J; junction bases unmatched: 5. The CDR3 extends over 14 amino acids. Germline V CDR1 and CDR2: ENHRY, SYGVKD. The CDR3 coding sequence is TGTGCCATCAGTGAGCAAACAGGGGGCGATGAAGCTTTCTTT. Translation gives CAISEQTGGDEAFF.

The table lists this clone with a few counts. The V gene is TRBV14, the J gene TRBJ1-1, with 8 positions matching TRBD1. V lost 0 bases to trimming and J lost 3 bases; unmatched junction nucleotides: 9. The CDR3 covers 17 residues. Germline CDR1 SGHDN, CDR2 FVKESK. CDR3 nucleotide sequence: TGTGCCAGCAGCCAAGATCCAGGGGGCTACGGGGACACTGAAGCTTTCTTT. Amino acid sequence: CASSQDPGGYGDTEAFF.

The genes are TRBV19 and TRBJ1-5; perhaps TRBD1 as D (5 bases). The germline V and J ends were trimmed by 7 bases and 6 bases, with 22 bases remaining between them. Per the germline V gene, CDR1 is LNHDA and CDR2 is SQIVND (reference sequence). The CDR3 is 16 residues long. Here the CDR3 reads CASTNSRAGYGQPQHF. The CDR3 bases are TGTGCCAGTACCAACTCCCGAGCAGGGTACGGTCAGCCCCAGCATTTT.

The chain joins TRBV18 to TRBJ1-5; D unresolved. Germline CDR1 KGHSH, CDR2 LQKENI. This CDR3 is built from 15 residues. Trimming took off 6 bases at V and 0 bases at J, with 12 bases between the two ends. In nucleotides, the CDR3 is TGTGCCAGCTCTGCAGACGGAATTAGCAATCAGCCCCAGCATTTT. This encodes CASSADGISNQPQHF.

The chain is built from TRBV11-3 and TRBJ2-6; D might be TRBD2 (5 bases). Germline-derived CDR1 and CDR2 are SGHNT and YENEEA. The length of the CDR3 is 18 residues. Trimming took 5 bases from V and 2 from J, leaving 19 bases between them. This chain's CDR3 is CASSPRGFPAPGANVLTF. CDR3 DNA sequence: TGTGCCAGCAGCCCCCGCGGGTTCCCAGCCCCTGGGGCCAACGTCCTGACTTTC.

This clone showed up just a few times. The chain combines TRBV29-1 with TRBJ1-4; D might be TRBD1 (5 bases). Deletions cut 7 bases from V and 8 bases from J, with 17 bases between. In germline, CDR1 is SQVTM, CDR2 ANQGSEA. The CDR3 totals 13 residues. In DNA form, the CDR3 reads TGCAGCGCGAATGACAGAGATGGCGAAAAACTGTTTTTT. Its protein product is CSANDRDGEKLFF.

This clone is labeled as large. The CDR3 region is CASSRGATGAYEQYF. The CDR3 nucleotides are TGCGCCAGCAGCCGGGGAGCGACAGGGGCCTACGAGCAGTACTTC. The chain recombines TRBV4-1 with TRBJ2-7; 8 bases align to TRBD1. Germline V gene sequence: CDR1 MGHRA, CDR2 YSYEKL. With V trimmed by 4 bases and J by 2 bases, 7 bases remained unmatched. There are 15 residues in the CDR3.

This chain links TRBV5-1 with TRBJ1-1, with D maybe TRBD1 (6 bases). Germline V gene sequence: CDR1 SGHRS, CDR2 YFSETQ. V was shortened by 4 bases and J by 4 bases, with 14 bases between the two germline ends. CDR3 size: 14 residues. Here the CDR3 reads CASSPTLGGTEAFF. CDR3 DNA sequence: TGCGCCAGCAGCCCTACGTTAGGGGGCACTGAAGCTTTCTTT.

V and J are TRBV29-1 and TRBJ1-4; 8 bases align to TRBD1. The V and J ends lost 7 bases and 8 bases, in that order; junction bases with no gene match: 9. Germline V gives CDR1 SQVTM, CDR2 ANQGSEA. The CDR3 covers 13 residues. CDR3 coding DNA: TGCAGCGCCGGACAGGGAAACTACGAAAAACTGTTTTTT. It encodes CSAGQGNYEKLFF.

The chain couples TRBV29-1 to TRBJ2-7, with D possibly TRBD2 on 5 matching bases. Germline V gene lookup returns CDR1 SQVTM and CDR2 ANQGSEA. The ends were cut back, 7 bases at V and 6 bases at J, with 16 bases in the middle. CDR3 length: 12 residues. The CDR3 DNA reads as TGCAGCGCCTGGACCGCCGGGGTCGAGCAGTACTTC. It is translated as CSAWTAGVEQYF.

The rearrangement links TRBV10-1 to TRBJ2-3; the D gene is possibly TRBD2 (6 bases). Trimming took off 6 bases at V and 4 bases at J, with 14 bases between the two ends. The germline V gene has CDR1 WNHNN and CDR2 SYGVQD (reference sequence). This CDR3 contains 14 residues. CDR3 region: CASSRDPGADTQYF. Here the CDR3 DNA reads TGCGCCAGCAGCCGAGACCCGGGGGCAGATACGCAGTATTTT.